This TCR beta chain stems from a study of T cells after yellow fever vaccination. Germline CDR1 and CDR2: DFQATT and SNEGSKA (reference sequence). This CDR3 region has 11 residues. Trimming at V came to 5 bases and at J to 5 bases, leaving 0 bases not matched to a gene. Each CDR3 protein gets one entry after TCRdb re-called the 5' RACE reads with MiXCR. The sample holds around 600,000 distinct CDR3 sequences, over 9% seen once. The origin of this receptor is a man aged 30 to 45 who received the YFV17D yellow fever vaccine. The J gene is TRBJ2-5, the V gene TRBV20-1, with 9 bases aligning to TRBD1. This material consisted of PBMCs, taken on the day of the yellow fever booster vaccination. CDR3 DNA: TGCAGTGCTGGACAGGGGGAGACCCAGTACTTC. Protein sequence: CSAGQGETQYF.